This T cell receptor beta chain was profiled in a study of blood T cell repertoires in COVID-19. About the study: There were acute and convalescent COVID-19 samples, and they came from the United States, Italy and Spain. Sample material is recorded as cDNA or gDNA derived from T cells, B-cell-depleted T cells, or PBMCs.

Per the authors' pipeline: Using reference gene primer amplification, nucleated cell counts were estimated. Assay used: immunoSEQ multiplex PCR; TCRdb lists only in-frame clones, some missing. Clone size and V and J calls were adopted from that table, with D and trimming inferred from the DNA. The data show 370,000 or so clones, 70% to 85% seen once. Source material: peripheral blood. This TCR was sampled from a human donor with acute or convalescent COVID-19. The donor label of this sample is uncertain.

The CDR3 is CASRAYRTTNYGYTF. CDR3 DNA: TGTGCCAGCAGAGCCTACAGGACTACTAACTATGGCTACACCTTC. V gene TRBV6-5 combines with J gene TRBJ1-2, with a tentative D call TRBD1 (5 bases). The CDR3 is made up of 15 amino acids. Germline-derived CDR1 and CDR2 are MNHEY and SVGAGI. Trimming left V 6 bases short and J 0 bases short, with 14 bases between.